One sample yielded the 24 T cell receptor beta chains listed below, sequenced in a study of blood T cell repertoires in COVID-19. The assay was immunoSEQ multiplex PCR, and TCRdb's table has in-frame clones only and misses some. This sample yields under 350,000 clones, of which roughly 85% are seen a single time; around a tenth belongs to the top ten. Sequences were obtained from peripheral blood. The receptors were sampled from a woman in her fifties or sixties who had recovered from COVID-19.

The rearrangement uses TRBV7-2 and TRBJ2-1; possibly TRBD1 for D (6 bases). CDR3 size: 14 residues. The germline CDR1 and CDR2 sequences are SGHTA and FQGNSA. Trimming shortened V by 7 bases and J by 5 bases, and 15 bases separated the two germline ends. This CDR3 is CASKAGRDNNEQFF. As DNA, the CDR3 is TGTGCCAGCAAGGCCGGTCGGGACAACAATGAGCAGTTCTTC.

The V gene is TRBV20-1, the J gene TRBJ2-3, with 7 bases lining up with TRBD2. There are 15 residues in the CDR3. Germline V gene sequence: CDR1 DFQATT, CDR2 SNEGSKA (reference sequence). The CDR3 is CRASGASGSTDTQYF. CDR3 DNA sequence: TGCAGGGCGAGTGGGGCTAGCGGTTCCACAGATACGCAGTATTTT.

The V gene is TRBV6-5, the J gene TRBJ2-1; TRBD2 matches at 14 bases. The CDR3 is made up of 14 amino acids. Germline CDR1 and CDR2: MNHEY and SVGAGI. Germline trimming cut 6 bases from V and 13 bases from J; bases unmatched to any gene: 8. CDR3 sequence reads: CASSPGTSGSFQFF. CDR3 nucleotides: TGTGCCAGCAGCCCCGGGACTAGCGGGAGTTTTCAGTTCTTC.

V gene TRBV7-8 combines with J gene TRBJ1-3; D not certain. Germline CDR1 and CDR2: SGHVS and FQNEAQ. The CDR3 length is 13 residues. Trimming removed 3 bases at V and 1 base at J, with 4 bases between. The CDR3 reads CASSLSSGNTIYF. CDR3 DNA: TGTGCCAGCAGCTTGAGTTCTGGAAACACCATATATTTT.

This clone was found once. The V gene is TRBV14, the J gene TRBJ1-6; D possibly corresponds to TRBD1 (5 bases). Germline V gives CDR1 SGHDN, CDR2 FVKESK. Between the trimmed V and J ends, which lost 4 bases and 6 bases, there was a span of 16 bases. This CDR3 spans 16 amino acids. The CDR3 DNA follows: TGTGCCAGCAGCCCCCAGGGAAGACTTTCTAATTCACCCCTCCACTTT. Residues: CASSPQGRLSNSPLHF.

This chain uses TRBV5-1 with TRBJ2-1; the match to TRBD2 covers 9 bases. Per germline, CDR1 SGHRS and CDR2 YFSETQ. The J segment lost 0 bases and the V segment lost 2 bases, leaving 6 bases of the junction unmatched. The CDR3 is made up of 17 amino acids. In nucleotides, the CDR3 is TGCGCCAGCAGCTTCCTCGGTAGCGGGGGCTCCTACAATGAGCAGTTCTTC. Encoded protein: CASSFLGSGGSYNEQFF.

This chain joins TRBV19 and TRBJ2-3, with 7 bases aligning to TRBD1. The length of the CDR3 is 16 residues. CDR1 is LNHDA, CDR2 SQIVND, per germline (reference sequence). Unmatched junction bases numbered 12, after V lost 5 bases and J lost 4 bases. The CDR3 region is CASSRTGTVFSDTQYF. As DNA, the CDR3 is TGTGCCAGTAGTCGAACCGGGACAGTTTTTTCAGATACGCAGTATTTT.

This chain uses TRBV7-2 with TRBJ2-5; D gene ambiguous. CDR3 length: 11 amino acids. V was trimmed by 5 bases and J by 3 bases, leaving 4 bases between them. Germline values: CDR1 SGHTA, CDR2 FQGNSA. The CDR3: CASSAKETQYF. DNA of the CDR3: TGTGCCAGCAGCGCGAAAGAGACCCAGTACTTC.

This chain joins TRBV19 and TRBJ1-4; D is ambiguous. The V end was cut by 4 bases, the J end by 4 bases, with 7 bases between. Looked up from germline, CDR1 is LNHDA and CDR2 is SQIVND (reference sequence). CDR3 length: 13 residues. The CDR3 reads CASSRQVNEKLFF. The CDR3 nucleotides read TGTGCCAGTAGTAGGCAGGTTAATGAAAAACTGTTTTTT.

This chain joins TRBV9 and TRBJ1-6; TRBD1 is a possible D gene (6 bases). The CDR3 spans 14 residues. V was shortened by 4 bases and J by 5 bases, with 10 bases between the two germline ends. Germline V gene lookup returns CDR1 SGDLS and CDR2 YYNGEE. The chain's CDR3 is CASSTDSNNSPLHF. In DNA form, the CDR3 reads TGTGCCAGCAGCACGGACAGCAATAATTCACCCCTCCACTTT.

The J gene is TRBJ2-1, the V gene TRBV29-1, with 8 nucleotides matching TRBD1. The V segment lost 6 bases and the J segment 4 bases; nucleotides outside the gene matches: 8. In germline, CDR1 is SQVTM, CDR2 ANQGSEA. CDR3 size: 14 residues. The CDR3 spells CSVKDTGGYNEQFF. The CDR3 DNA sequence: TGCAGCGTGAAAGACACAGGGGGATACAATGAGCAGTTCTTC.

This chain joins TRBV25-1 and TRBJ1-6; tentative D call: TRBD1 (6 bases). V was cut by 6 bases and J by 3 bases, with 9 bases left in between. Germline CDR1 MGHDK, CDR2 SYGVNS. The CDR3 totals 14 residues. The CDR3 region has the DNA TGTGCCAGCAGCTCAGGGGTCTATAATTCACCCCTCCACTTT. Protein: CASSSGVYNSPLHF.

The chain links TRBV6-6 to TRBJ2-5, with D perhaps matching TRBD1 (6 bases). V was pared by 3 bases and J by 4 bases, with 12 bases between. The CDR3 is 14 residues long. Germline-derived CDR1 and CDR2 are MNHNY and SVGAGI (reference sequence). This CDR3 reads CASSYEGVGETQYF. CDR3 nucleotides: TGTGCCAGCAGTTATGAGGGGGTTGGAGAGACCCAGTACTTC.

This chain connects TRBV6-5 to TRBJ1-3; D not resolved. Trimming shortened V by 7 bases and J by 0 bases, and 13 bases separated the two germline ends. The CDR3 length is 15 residues. Per germline, CDR1 MNHEY and CDR2 SVGAGI. This CDR3 is CASTPRPGSGNTIYF. Written as DNA, the CDR3 is TGTGCCAGCACCCCTCGGCCAGGCTCTGGAAACACCATATATTTT.

The V and J genes are TRBV7-3 and TRBJ2-4, with D maybe TRBD1 (6 bases). The CDR3 totals 16 residues. Per the germline V gene, CDR1 is SGHTA and CDR2 is FQGTGA. Trimming shortened V by 5 bases and J by 9 bases, and 23 bases separated the two germline ends. CDR3 amino acids: CASSQTRTDSVSIQYF. The CDR3 DNA sequence: TGTGCCAGCAGCCAGACCCGGACAGATTCGGTTAGCATTCAGTACTTC.

J is TRBJ1-2 and V is TRBV7-2; TRBD1 agrees at 11 bases. J gave up 2 bases and V 5 bases, and 10 bases lay outside the gene matches. Looked up from germline, CDR1 is SGHTA and CDR2 is FQGNSA. The CDR3 is 17 residues long. In nucleotides, the CDR3 is TGTGCCAGCAGCCCTCCATATGGACAGGGGGCCAACTATGGCTACACCTTC. Translating gives CASSPPYGQGANYGYTF.

This chain uses TRBV6-4 with TRBJ1-5; D is unresolved. Trimming took off 1 base at V and 9 bases at J, with 13 bases between the two ends. Germline loops: CDR1 MRHNA, CDR2 SNTAGT. This CDR3 is built from 14 residues. The CDR3 bases are TGTGCCAGCAGTGACTATGTTGAGGAGGGGCCCCAGCATTTT. As protein: CASSDYVEEGPQHF.

The rearrangement links TRBV19 to TRBJ2-2; no definite D call. The CDR3 has 16 residues. Germline V gives CDR1 LNHDA, CDR2 SQIVND (reference sequence). V was clipped by 5 bases and J by 1 base, with 14 bases between them. As DNA, the CDR3 is TGTGCCAGTAGTCCCTGGGCCTCGATGAACACCGGGGAGCTGTTTTTT. It is translated as CASSPWASMNTGELFF. The full variable domain, rest sourced from reference TRBV19 and TRBJ2-2, is DGGITQSPKYLFRKEGQNVTLSCEQNLNHDAMYWYRQDPGQGLRLIYYSQIVNDFQKGDIAEGYSVSREKKESFPLTVTSAQKNPTAFYLCASSPWASMNTGELFFGEGSRLTVL.

The genes are TRBV18 and TRBJ1-6, with D perhaps TRBD1 (5 bases). This CDR3 comprises 14 residues. Germline V gene sequence: CDR1 KGHSH, CDR2 LQKENI. V shed 1 base and J shed 4 bases, with 5 bases lying between them. CDR3 in amino acids: CASSPQGYNSPLHF. The CDR3 region has the DNA TGTGCCAGCTCACCACAGGGGTATAATTCACCCCTCCACTTT.

This chain connects TRBV2 to TRBJ1-2, with TRBD1 identical over 10 bases. Germline CDR1 is SNHLY and CDR2 is FYNNEI. V was pared by 5 bases and J by 4 bases, with 13 bases of the junction left unmatched. The CDR3 length is 17 residues. The DNA for the CDR3 is TGTGCCAGCAGTAACCCCGGACAGGGGGAGGACGCCTATGGCTACACCTTC. The encoded protein is CASSNPGQGEDAYGYTF. The whole variable domain, filled in from reference TRBV2 and TRBJ1-2, reads EPEVTQTPSHQVTQMGQEVILRCVPISNHLYFYWYRQILGQKVEFLVSFYNNEISEKSEIFDDQFSVERPDGSNFTLKIRSTKLEDSAMYFCASSNPGQGEDAYGYTFGSGTRLTVV.

The chain is built from TRBV29-1 and TRBJ2-7; 7 bases are shared with TRBD1. The CDR3 has 11 amino acids. Germline trimming cut 7 bases from V and 9 bases from J; bases unmatched to any gene: 9. The germline V gene has CDR1 SQVTM and CDR2 ANQGSEA. The CDR3 sequence is CSAGQDRGQYF. The CDR3 DNA follows: TGCAGCGCTGGACAGGACCGTGGGCAGTACTTC.

This clone occurred once. The chain links TRBV11-3 to TRBJ2-5; 7 nucleotides match TRBD1. Germline-derived CDR1 and CDR2 are SGHNT and YENEEA. J lost 1 base, V lost 1 base, and 6 bases had no gene match. The CDR3 extends over 16 amino acids. The CDR3 reads CASSLGSRQGQETQYF. The CDR3 nucleotides read TGTGCCAGCAGCTTAGGATCACGACAGGGCCAAGAGACCCAGTACTTC.

V is TRBV7-2 and J is TRBJ2-1, with 13 bases matching TRBD2. The CDR3 is 18 residues long. Losses at the gene ends were 5 bases for V and 0 bases for J; bases not matched to a gene: 7. Germline loops: CDR1 SGHTA, CDR2 FQGNSA. This CDR3 reads CASSQGLAGYYSYNEQFF. In nucleotides, the CDR3 is TGTGCCAGCAGCCAGGGACTAGCGGGGTATTACTCCTACAATGAGCAGTTCTTC.

This chain uses TRBV4-2 with TRBJ2-4; D possibly corresponds to TRBD2 (6 bases). CDR1 and CDR2 (germline): LGHNA, YNFKEQ. This CDR3 spans 13 amino acids. V was trimmed by 0 bases and J by 9 bases, leaving 9 bases between them. Here the CDR3 DNA reads TGTGCCAGCAGCCAAGAATTGGAGGGCATTCAGTACTTC. Amino acids: CASSQELEGIQYF.